The entry below gives a single TCR beta chain sequence along with its context. What it recognizes is unknown. These data originate in a study of cytomegalovirus exposure and HLA in healthy donors. CDR1 and CDR2 from the germline V gene are SGHTA and FQGNSA. Trimming stripped 2 bases from V and 7 bases from J, with 8 bases between. This CDR3 has 13 residues. PCR amplification relied on 60 Vbeta primers (plus 13 Jbeta primers). Sequencing used immunoSEQ multiplex PCR; TCRdb keeps in-frame clones, though not all of them. The table lists under 130,000 clones, roughly 70% of them singletons, with about 11% in the top ten. Regarding the study as a whole: Excluded were some V segments that proved indistinguishable, including TRBV6-2 and TRBV6-3. Despite most TCR sequences being rare, some public TCRs occurred in many donors. Among the most significant clusters, several appeared linked to common viral pathogens in a later analysis.

The chain has TRBV7-2 and TRBJ1-4; D unclear. The sequencing sample was made of PBMCs. This clonotype was obtained from a man aged 40-50 years in good health and CMV-seropositive. The CDR3 loop reads CASSLQVFEKLFF. The DNA of the CDR3 is TGTGCCAGCAGCTTACAGGTTTTTGAAAAACTGTTTTTT.